Below, 29 T cell receptor beta chains from the same sample are listed, as sequenced in a study of blood T cell repertoires in COVID-19. The data were produced by immunoSEQ multiplex PCR, yet TCRdb's version contains in-frame clones alone and is incomplete. The table has about 140,000 clones, almost 80% seen once. The sequencing sample was made of PBMCs or T cells enriched from blood (not recorded which). All receptors come from a woman aged 45 to 65 who had recovered from COVID-19.

This clone was counted once. The chain carries TRBV3-1 (or the pseudogene TRBV3-2) and TRBJ2-1; D is possibly TRBD2 (7 bases). CDR3 length: 14 residues. V was clipped by 5 bases and J by 4 bases, with 12 bases between them. Per the germline V gene, CDR1 is LGHDT and CDR2 is YNNKEL (reference sequence). The CDR3: CASSLEGGYNEQFF. For the CDR3, the DNA is TGTGCCAGCAGCTTAGAGGGGGGGTACAATGAGCAGTTCTTC.

The sample holds a few counts of this clone. The chain joins TRBV14 to TRBJ2-7; 9 bases are a match to TRBD1. The CDR3 loop spans 16 amino acids. Germline CDR1 and CDR2: SGHDN and FVKESK. V lost 0 bases to trimming and J lost 5 bases; unmatched junction nucleotides: 8. CDR3 amino acids: CASSQDWGTGRNEQYF. The CDR3 DNA is TGTGCCAGCAGCCAAGATTGGGGGACAGGGAGGAACGAGCAGTACTTC. Together with reference TRBV14 and TRBJ2-7, the CDR3 gives the full variable domain: EAGVTQFPSHSVIEKGQTVTLRCDPISGHDNLYWYRRVMGKEIKFLLHFVKESKQDESGMPNNRFLAERTGGTYSTLKVQPAELEDSGVYFCASSQDWGTGRNEQYFGPGTRLTVT.

The chain carries TRBV19 and TRBJ1-1; D possibly corresponds to TRBD1 (5 bases). Germline V gene lookup returns CDR1 LNHDA and CDR2 SQIVND (reference sequence). The CDR3 is 13 amino acids. The DNA for the CDR3 is TGTGGCTCCATAGGGCAGGGTAACACTGAAGCTTTCTTT. Its translation: CGSIGQGNTEAFF.

V is TRBV2 and J is TRBJ2-1; 12 bases fit TRBD2. The CDR3 covers 15 residues. V dropped 6 bases and J dropped 7; count of bases not matched to a gene: 7. Germline CDR1 SNHLY, CDR2 FYNNEI. CDR3 amino acids: CASRVLAGGRNEQFF. CDR3 coding DNA: TGTGCCAGCAGGGTGCTAGCGGGGGGGCGGAATGAGCAGTTCTTC.

This rearrangement joins TRBV5-1 to TRBJ1-1; D uncertain. In germline, CDR1 is SGHRS, CDR2 YFSETQ. The CDR3 is 13 amino acids. With 2 bases removed from V and 6 bases from J, the gap between germline ends came to 11 bases. The CDR3, as DNA: TGCGCCAGCAGCTTTTTCGGGGTCGCTGAAGCTTTCTTT. Translated: CASSFFGVAEAFF.

This sequence joins TRBV7-9 and TRBJ1-2; TRBD1 matches 8 bases. Trimming took 4 bases from V and 2 from J; bases not matched to a gene: 0. Looked up from germline, CDR1 is SEHNR and CDR2 is FQNEAQ (reference sequence). The CDR3 loop spans 13 amino acids. DNA of the CDR3: TGTGCCAGCAGCTGGACAGGGAACTATGGCTACACCTTC. Its translation: CASSWTGNYGYTF.

V is TRBV28 and J is TRBJ2-7, with D uncertain. V lost 3 bases and J 6 bases, leaving 6 bases between the germline ends. The length of the CDR3 is 11 residues. Germline V gene data show CDR1 as MDHEN and CDR2 as SYDVKM. CDR3 nucleotides: TGTGCCAGCAGTTTTGCGTCCGAGCAGTACTTC. This encodes CASSFASEQYF.

This chain uses TRBV29-1 with TRBJ2-5; D remains unclear. CDR1 is SQVTM and CDR2 is ANQGSEA in the germline V gene. Trimming pared 4 bases from V and 1 base from J, leaving 7 bases between. The CDR3 runs 12 residues. The CDR3 here is CSVAHGQETQYF. The CDR3 nucleotides are TGCAGCGTTGCGCACGGCCAAGAGACCCAGTACTTC.

The rearrangement uses TRBV5-1 and TRBJ1-2; no definite D call. The ends were cut back, 0 bases at V and 6 bases at J, with 9 bases in the middle. CDR1 is SGHRS and CDR2 is YFSETQ in the germline V gene. The length of the CDR3 is 13 residues. The DNA for the CDR3 is TGCGCCAGCAGCTTGGAGAGGTTTGATGGCTACACCTTC. It translates to CASSLERFDGYTF.

The table lists this clone with a count of one. V and J are TRBV3-1 (or the pseudogene TRBV3-2) and TRBJ2-7; D remains ambiguous. This CDR3 contains 12 residues. CDR1 is LGHDT, CDR2 YNNKEL, per germline (reference sequence). Trimming stripped 0 bases from V and 5 bases from J, with 5 bases between. The CDR3 bases are TGTGCCAGCAGCCAAGATAGTAACGAGCAGTACTTC. Amino acid sequence: CASSQDSNEQYF.

The sample holds a few counts of this clone. The chain is built from TRBV7-9 and TRBJ2-3, with D unclear. This CDR3 comprises 15 residues. Trimming removed 5 bases at V and 2 bases at J, with 14 bases between. The germline gives CDR1 SEHNR, CDR2 FQNEAQ (reference sequence). The CDR3 nucleotides read TGTGCCAGCAGCAGCCCGGGTTCGACCACAGATACGCAGTATTTT. Protein product: CASSSPGSTTDTQYF. The whole variable domain, remainder taken from reference TRBV7-9 and TRBJ2-3, is DTGVSQNPRHKITKRGQNVTFRCDPISEHNRLYWYRQTLGQGPEFLTYFQNEAQLEKSRLLSDRFSAERPKGSFSTLEIQRTEQGDSAMYLCASSSPGSTTDTQYFGPGTRLTVL.

V gene TRBV6-6 combines with J gene TRBJ1-3; 9 bases are a match to TRBD1. J lost 2 bases, V lost 2 bases, and 1 base had no gene match. This CDR3 has 15 amino acids. Germline V gene lookup returns CDR1 MNHNY and CDR2 SVGAGI (reference sequence). The CDR3 sequence: CASSYRQGAGNTIYF. DNA of the CDR3: TGTGCCAGCAGTTACCGACAGGGGGCTGGAAACACCATATATTTT.

The rearrangement links TRBV11-3 to TRBJ2-5; D call uncertain. Germline values: CDR1 SGHNT, CDR2 YENEEA. V was clipped by 3 bases and J by 1 base, with 6 bases between them. This CDR3 comprises 13 residues. As DNA, the CDR3 is TGTGCCAGCAGCTTGGGCACCCAAGAGACCCAGTACTTC. Protein: CASSLGTQETQYF.

A few counts support this clone. The J gene is TRBJ1-1, the V gene TRBV3-1 (or the pseudogene TRBV3-2), with 11 bases matching TRBD1. This CDR3 contains 15 residues. CDR1 and CDR2 from the germline V gene are LGHDT and YNNKEL (reference sequence). The ends lost 1 base at V and 4 bases at J; junction bases unmatched: 2. The CDR3 nucleotides read TGTGCCAGCAGCCAAGGCGGGACAGGGGGCACTGAAGCTTTCTTT. Translating it yields CASSQGGTGGTEAFF.

This clone was observed a few times. V is TRBV5-8 and J is TRBJ1-5; D is uncertain. Between the trimmed V and J ends, which lost 7 bases and 0 bases, there was a span of 11 bases. The CDR3 extends over 14 amino acids. The germline V gene has CDR1 SGHTS and CDR2 YDEGEE. CDR3 loop: CASRPLNSNQPQHF. The CDR3 DNA reads TGTGCCAGCCGACCACTAAATAGCAATCAGCCCCAGCATTTT.

This chain joins TRBV5-4 and TRBJ2-7; 7 positions match TRBD1. Germline V gene lookup returns CDR1 SGHNT and CDR2 YYREEE (reference sequence). This CDR3 is built from 17 residues. V lost 0 bases to trimming and J lost 5 bases; unmatched junction nucleotides: 14. CDR3 sequence (DNA): TGTGCCAGCAGCTTGGGTAGAGGGGGCGCAATTTCCGACGAGCAGTACTTC. It codes for CASSLGRGGAISDEQYF.

In its sample, this clone was seen a few times. V gene TRBV19 combines with J gene TRBJ1-1; D unresolved. V lost 3 bases and J lost 2, with 13 bases in between. This CDR3 contains 15 residues. The germline gives CDR1 LNHDA, CDR2 SQIVND (reference sequence). The CDR3 DNA reads TGTGCCAGTAGTATTGATAGCGGAACAAACACTGAAGCTTTCTTT. It codes for CASSIDSGTNTEAFF.

The chain links TRBV2 to TRBJ1-3; D is undetermined. CDR3 length equals 13 residues. V was cut by 8 bases and J by 4 bases, with 12 bases left in between. The germline gives CDR1 SNHLY, CDR2 FYNNEI. CDR3 sequence (DNA): TGTGCCAGCCGGGAAACACTAGGAAACACCATATATTTT. Protein: CASRETLGNTIYF.

The chain links TRBV7-9 to TRBJ1-1; 9 positions agree with TRBD1. Trimming took 5 bases from V and 8 from J; bases not matched to a gene: 3. The CDR3 runs to 12 residues. CDR1 SEHNR and CDR2 FQNEAQ come from the germline V gene (reference sequence). In DNA, the CDR3 is TGTGCCAGCAGCCCTGGGACAGGGGAAGCTTTCTTT. As protein: CASSPGTGEAFF.

The CDR3 DNA is TGCGCCAGCAGCTTGGGAAGTGGAACAGGGTCAAGCTCCTACGAGCAGTACTTC. Translating gives CASSLGSGTGSSSYEQYF. The chain has TRBV5-1 and TRBJ2-7; TRBD1 might be the D (6 bases). CDR3 length equals 18 residues. V was cut by 0 bases and J by 0 bases, with 19 bases left in between. Germline V gene sequence: CDR1 SGHRS, CDR2 YFSETQ.

This chain links TRBV6-5 with TRBJ2-3; 8 bases fit TRBD2. Germline values: CDR1 MNHEY, CDR2 SVGAGI. Trimming at V came to 4 bases and at J to 3 bases, leaving 6 bases not matched to a gene. The CDR3 runs to 15 residues. The CDR3 nucleotides read TGTGCCAGCAGTTCCGGGGGGGGGCGGACAGATACGCAGTATTTT. Its translation is CASSSGGGRTDTQYF.

CDR3 sequence: CASSPFGGLAGLNEQFF. The CDR3 nucleotides read TGTGCCAGCAGCCCTTTCGGGGGACTAGCGGGACTCAATGAGCAGTTCTTC. The J gene is TRBJ2-1, the V gene TRBV11-2; the match to TRBD2 covers 13 bases. The CDR3 is 17 residues long. Unmatched junction bases numbered 10, after V lost 5 bases and J lost 6 bases. Germline CDR1 and CDR2: SGHAT and FQNNGV.

The chain carries TRBV14 and TRBJ2-3, with D tentatively TRBD2 (7 bases). The V gene lost 5 bases and the J gene lost 6 bases, with 18 bases spanning the gap. The CDR3 contains 15 residues. Germline CDR1 reads SGHDN; CDR2 reads FVKESK. CDR3 residues: CASSALGGRLDTQYF. CDR3 coding DNA: TGTGCCAGCAGCGCCTTGGGGGGGCGGTTGGATACGCAGTATTTT.

CDR3 sequence: CASSLPQGHGEQYF. CDR3 DNA: TGTGCCAGCAGCCTGCCCCAGGGACACGGCGAGCAGTACTTC. The chain links TRBV5-4 to TRBJ2-7, with D possibly being TRBD1 (6 bases). Germline CDR1 reads SGHNT; CDR2 reads YYREEE (reference sequence). With 4 bases removed from V and 6 bases from J, the gap between germline ends came to 17 bases. The CDR3 loop spans 14 amino acids.

The chain is built from TRBV4-1 and TRBJ1-6, with 8 bases that match TRBD1. V gave up 2 bases and J gave up 6 bases; unmatched junction bases: 3. There are 15 residues in the CDR3. In germline, CDR1 is MGHRA, CDR2 YSYEKL. The CDR3 sequence: CASSQQGAGNSPLHF. The CDR3 coding sequence is TGCGCCAGCAGCCAACAGGGGGCCGGTAATTCACCCCTCCACTTT.

J is TRBJ2-7 and V is TRBV29-1; TRBD2 agrees at 7 bases. V trimming: 5 bases; J trimming: 2 bases; junction bases outside the gene matches: 6. The CDR3 extends over 13 amino acids. The germline V gene has CDR1 SQVTM and CDR2 ANQGSEA. DNA of the CDR3: TGCAGCGTTTTGCGGGAGAGCCCCTACGAGCAGTACTTC. It is translated as CSVLRESPYEQYF.

J is TRBJ1-4 and V is TRBV3-1 (or the pseudogene TRBV3-2); 9 positions agree with TRBD1. The J segment lost 7 bases and the V segment lost 4 bases, leaving 4 bases of the junction unmatched. The CDR3 extends over 14 amino acids. Germline V gene lookup returns CDR1 LGHDT and CDR2 YNNKEL (reference sequence). The CDR3 protein is CASSLPGQGEKLFF. The CDR3 DNA reads as TGTGCCAGCAGCCTTCCGGGACAGGGTGAAAAACTGTTTTTT.

This sequence joins TRBV9 and TRBJ2-5, with unresolved D. Germline V gene lookup returns CDR1 SGDLS and CDR2 YYNGEE. CDR3 length: 14 residues. V was cut by 0 bases and J by 1 base, with 7 bases left in between. CDR3: CASSVEKAQETQYF. In DNA, the CDR3 is TGTGCCAGCAGCGTAGAAAAAGCCCAAGAGACCCAGTACTTC.

This chain links TRBV7-3 with TRBJ2-2; the D gene is possibly TRBD2 (6 bases). CDR1 and CDR2 from the germline V gene are SGHTA and FQGTGA. The germline V and J ends were trimmed by 1 base and 6 bases, with 9 bases remaining between them. The CDR3 consists of 14 residues. The CDR3 loop is CASSLMGGPGELFF. The DNA of the CDR3 is TGTGCCAGCAGCTTAATGGGAGGACCCGGGGAGCTGTTTTTT.